Below, one TCR beta chain is given with its context. Its antigen remains unknown. Patients picked for sequencing had shown CD8+CD57+ cell expansion detected by flow cytometry. Every patient had severe acquired aplastic anemia. No therapy had been given to the patients at the time of blood sampling. Germline CDR1 SQVTM, CDR2 ANQGSEA. This CDR3 region has 15 residues. Trimming at V came to 0 bases and at J to 9 bases, leaving 10 bases not matched to a gene. Profiles of TCR beta VDJ and CDR3 were generated from a genomic DNA template. A single record per CDR3 protein comes from TCRdb applying MiXCR to the reads. The data show 450,000 to 550,000 distinct CDR3 sequences, with around 30% seen just once and under 0.95% held by the top ten. The sample originates from a study of CD8+CD57+ T cells in acquired aplastic anemia. Findings and limits, study-wide: Patients versus controls showed no significant CD8+ Simpson's diversity difference. Overlapping CD8+ CDR3 repertoires of patients and controls contained about 27 shared sequences.

The chain links TRBV29-1 to TRBJ2-3, with 9 bases matching TRBD1. The sequenced sample was sorted CD4+, CD8+, or CD8+CD57+ T cells (not recorded which) from PBMCs. The TCR originated in a human donor with aplastic anemia. The CDR3 DNA sequence: TGCAGCGTTGAAGATCGGGGGACAGGGTCGGTGACGCAGTATTTT. Its translation: CSVEDRGTGSVTQYF.